A single sample gave rise to the 9 T cell receptor beta chains below, sequenced in a study of T-cell reconstitution after alpha-beta-depleted transplantation in children. Unique molecular identifiers were used to barcode this TCRbeta library. TCRdb re-analysed the PCR reads in MiXCR, keeping a single row per CDR3 protein. The data show just under 550,000 distinct CDR3 sequences, with around 19% seen just once and less than 4% held by the top ten. The material sequenced was PBMCs from the stem cell graft donor, taken from the stem cell graft. All receptors come from a human donor who donated a stem cell graft to a child with acute lymphoblastic leukemia.

In this sample, this clonotype turned up a few times. Written as DNA, the CDR3 is TGTGCCAGCAGTGAGAGCGAGCTAAACACCGGGGAGCTGTTTTTT. It translates to CASSESELNTGELFF. The V and J genes are TRBV2 and TRBJ2-2, with unresolved D. CDR1 and CDR2 (germline): SNHLY, FYNNEI. There are 15 residues in the CDR3. Trimming removed 3 bases at V and 2 bases at J, with 10 bases between.

This sequence joins TRBV6-1 and TRBJ2-1; TRBD2 matches at 7 bases. Trimming at V came to 6 bases and at J to 4 bases, leaving 12 bases not matched to a gene. Germline CDR1 is MNHNS and CDR2 is SASEGT. The CDR3 runs to 16 residues. The CDR3 reads CASSRPPSGRYNEQFF. CDR3 bases: TGTGCCAGCAGCCGCCCCCCTAGCGGACGGTACAATGAGCAGTTCTTC.

This clonotype was counted between two and nine times. V gene TRBV7-2 combines with J gene TRBJ1-3; D not certain. V was trimmed by 6 bases and J by 0 bases, leaving 18 bases between them. In germline, CDR1 is SGHTA, CDR2 FQGNSA. This CDR3 spans 17 amino acids. The CDR3 DNA follows: TGTGCCAGCAGATTTGCGGGGAAGCCCATCTCTGGAAACACCATATATTTT. As protein: CASRFAGKPISGNTIYF.

V and J are TRBV12-3 or TRBV12-4 and TRBJ2-5; 7 bases line up with TRBD2. This CDR3 is 17 amino acids long. V lost 5 bases to trimming and J lost 2 bases; unmatched junction nucleotides: 14. This CDR3 is CASSPRTFREVQETQYF. CDR3 bases: TGTGCCAGCAGTCCGAGGACCTTTCGGGAGGTACAAGAGACCCAGTACTTC.

J is TRBJ1-4 and V is TRBV6-1, with a tentative D call TRBD1 (5 bases). V dropped 4 bases and J dropped 8 bases, with 14 bases sitting between them. The germline CDR1 and CDR2 sequences are MNHNS and SASEGT. The length of the CDR3 is 14 residues. The CDR3 region has the DNA TGTGCCAGCAGTGGCGGGACGGGAGGGGAAAAACTGTTTTTT. It codes for CASSGGTGGEKLFF.

In its sample, this clonotype was seen many times. Germline and junction disagree at one end, which may indicate a read error. The V and J genes are TRBV27 and TRBJ2-1; D perhaps matches TRBD1 (6 bases). Germline V gene sequence: CDR1 MNHEY, CDR2 SMNVEV (reference sequence). The length of the CDR3 is 12 residues. CDR3 sequence (DNA): TGCGCCAGCAGATTACAGGGCAATGAGCAGTTCTTC. This sequence encodes CASRLQGNEQFF.

This clonotype was seen a few times. The V call is TRBV7-8, the J call TRBJ2-7, with D maybe TRBD2 (5 bases). Trimming removed 4 bases at V and 3 bases at J, with 13 bases between. CDR1 is SGHVS, CDR2 FQNEAQ, per germline. The CDR3 spans 14 residues. The CDR3 region has the DNA TGTGCCAGCAGCTCATGGAGGAGCGGCTACGAGCAGTACTTC. Its translation: CASSSWRSGYEQYF.

The V and J genes are TRBV5-1 and TRBJ2-7; unclear D gene. This CDR3 has 13 amino acids. V lost 1 base and J 3 bases, leaving 8 bases between the germline ends. Germline values: CDR1 SGHRS, CDR2 YFSETQ. The CDR3 loop reads CASSLWSLYEQYF. The CDR3 DNA follows: TGCGCCAGCAGCTTGTGGAGTCTCTACGAGCAGTACTTC.

This clonotype was counted only a few times. The V gene is TRBV5-1, the J gene TRBJ2-1, with 8 bases identical to TRBD2. Germline V gene lookup returns CDR1 SGHRS and CDR2 YFSETQ. The V and J ends lost 4 bases and 8 bases, in that order; junction bases with no gene match: 8. The CDR3 is 14 amino acids. This CDR3 is CASSPWTSMDEQFF. The CDR3 region has the DNA TGCGCCAGCAGCCCGTGGACTAGCATGGATGAGCAGTTCTTC.